The clone carrying this T cell receptor (beta chain) has just one count. The antigen remains undetermined. Viral peptide pool expansion of antigen-specific CD4+ T cells preceded sequencing in the ViraFEST assay. The culture ran for 10 to 11 days, and then CD4+ T cells were isolated. Each participant was given two doses of one vaccine (BNT162b2 or mRNA-1273). The culture medium for two million PBMC per well included 10 IU/ml IL-2 and 9 to 10 ug/ml peptides. Sequencing was performed with immunoSEQ multiplex PCR; in TCRdb, only in-frame clones are kept and a portion is missing. This table holds roughly 59,000 clones, roughly three quarters found once. The data are from a study of vaccination effects on CD4 cells after COVID-19. Study-wide results and caveats: Only a few convalescent patients and no early post-infection timepoints featured in the study. Nearly all vaccine-induced clones in healthy recipients recognized only SARS-CoV-2.

Trimming pared 8 bases from V and 4 bases from J, leaving 7 bases between. The length of the CDR3 is 11 residues. Germline CDR1 is ENHRY and CDR2 is SYGVKD. This clonotype was obtained from a human donor who received a COVID-19 vaccine. Sequenced material: CD4+ T cells from PBMCs cultured with HCoV-OC43 spike peptides, taken after COVID-19 vaccination. As for subset: HCoV-OC43 spike overlapping peptide pool stimulation. The chain recombines TRBV10-3 with TRBJ2-3; D gene ambiguous. The CDR3 nucleotides are TGTGCCATCGGTGTACCAGATACGCAGTATTTT. It encodes CAIGVPDTQYF.